A single sample is the source of the 18 T cell receptor beta chains below, sequenced in a study of OX40 agonist ivuxolimab in advanced cancers. This table comes from immunoSEQ multiplex PCR, and its TCRdb copy is limited to in-frame clones, with some not included. Here the sample spans about 61,000 clones, approximately 81% being singletons. Sequencing used CD4+ or CD8+ T cells sorted from blood, obtained in a trial of the OX40 agonist ivuxolimab. These TCRs come from an adult with an advanced solid tumor such as melanoma, head and neck, liver or kidney cancer.

The chain is built from TRBV10-3 and TRBJ1-4; D remains unclear. Germline V CDR1 and CDR2: ENHRY, SYGVKD. The V and J ends lost 2 bases and 5 bases respectively, with 9 bases between them. The CDR3 consists of 14 residues. This CDR3 is CAISEGELNEKLFF. The DNA for the CDR3 is TGTGCCATCAGTGAGGGGGAGTTAAATGAAAAACTGTTTTTT.

The rearrangement links TRBV15 to TRBJ2-3; 7 nucleotides agree with TRBD2. V was pared by 5 bases and J by 3 bases, with 8 bases of the junction left unmatched. Germline lookup yields CDR1 LNHNV and CDR2 YYDKDF (reference sequence). The CDR3 is 15 amino acids. The CDR3 protein is CATSQPGGGTDTQYF. The CDR3 nucleotides read TGTGCCACCAGCCAACCGGGAGGAGGGACAGATACGCAGTATTTT.

This clone was seen only once. The CDR3 DNA is TGTGCCAGCAGCATATCTTCAGGGTTTGGAGAGACCCAGTACTTC. Protein product: CASSISSGFGETQYF. The chain employs TRBV7-2 and TRBJ2-5, with D possibly being TRBD1 (5 bases). CDR1 is SGHTA and CDR2 is FQGNSA in the germline V gene. This CDR3 has 15 residues. V lost 5 bases, J lost 4 bases, and 17 bases lay in between.

In its sample, this clone was seen a few times. The chain couples TRBV11-3 to TRBJ2-2; D could derive from TRBD1 or TRBD2 (7 bases each). CDR3 size: 15 residues. V was pared by 3 bases and J by 6 bases, with 14 bases between. The germline CDR1 and CDR2 sequences are SGHNT and YENEEA. CDR3 amino acids: CASSFRQGGPGELFF. The CDR3 DNA sequence: TGTGCCAGCAGCTTTCGACAGGGAGGGCCCGGGGAGCTGTTTTTT.

The chain combines TRBV7-8 with TRBJ2-5; D gene unclear. V lost 3 bases, J lost 2 bases, and 7 bases lay in between. Germline V gene data show CDR1 as SGHVS and CDR2 as FQNEAQ. This CDR3 is 13 amino acids long. The CDR3 here is CASSLANQETQYF. In nucleotides, the CDR3 is TGTGCCAGCAGCTTGGCTAATCAAGAGACCCAGTACTTC.

This chain uses TRBV30 with TRBJ1-3; D remains unclear. The germline CDR1 and CDR2 sequences are GTSNPN and SVGIG (reference sequence). Between the trimmed V and J ends, which lost 4 bases and 4 bases, there was a span of 14 bases. The CDR3 has 14 amino acids. CDR3 sequence reads: CAWNFGRWGNTIYF. CDR3 bases: TGTGCCTGGAATTTCGGCAGATGGGGAAACACCATATATTTT.

This chain links TRBV5-1 with TRBJ2-5, with 15 bases that match TRBD2. J lost 3 bases, V lost 3 bases, and 12 bases had no gene match. The CDR3 spans 19 residues. CDR1 and CDR2 from the germline V gene are SGHRS and YFSETQ. CDR3 sequence (DNA): TGCGCCAGCAGCTATGGACTAGCGGGAGGGTATCCGAGCGAAGAGACCCAGTACTTC. It yields the protein CASSYGLAGGYPSEETQYF.

The chain uses TRBV19 and TRBJ1-6, with D possibly being TRBD1 (5 bases). The CDR3 has 13 residues. CDR1 LNHDA and CDR2 SQIVND come from the germline V gene (reference sequence). Trimming stripped 3 bases from V and 8 bases from J, with 8 bases between. The CDR3 DNA sequence: TGTGCCAGTAGTATGGGGGGGGATTCACCCCTCCACTTT. It is translated as CASSMGGDSPLHF.

The chain employs TRBV29-1 and TRBJ1-2; D unclear. Trimming pared 3 bases from V and 6 bases from J, leaving 8 bases between. The CDR3 loop spans 11 amino acids. Per germline, CDR1 SQVTM and CDR2 ANQGSEA. The DNA for the CDR3 is TGCAGCGTTGAGGAAGGTAATGGCTACACCTTC. It encodes CSVEEGNGYTF.

This clone has a handful of counts. The rearrangement uses TRBV11-2 and TRBJ1-6; D gene uncertain. Trimming pared 1 base from V and 14 bases from J, leaving 9 bases between. CDR1 and CDR2 from the germline V gene are SGHAT and FQNNGV. There are 12 residues in the CDR3. CDR3 sequence: CASSLAMSSLHF. The CDR3 region has the DNA TGTGCCAGCAGCTTAGCAATGTCGTCCCTCCACTTT.

J is TRBJ2-1 and V is TRBV10-1; tentatively, D is TRBD2 (5 bases). The germline CDR1 and CDR2 sequences are WNHNN and SYGVQD (reference sequence). The CDR3 has 14 amino acids. Trimming removed 4 bases at V and 0 bases at J, with 7 bases between. The CDR3 nucleotides are TGCGCCAGCAGTGCAAGCGGCTCCTACAATGAGCAGTTCTTC. Amino acid sequence: CASSASGSYNEQFF.

This chain uses TRBV27 with TRBJ2-7; 8 bases are a match to TRBD1. The germline CDR1 and CDR2 sequences are MNHEY and SMNVEV (reference sequence). The CDR3 is 13 residues long. J lost 6 bases, V lost 5 bases, and 6 bases had no gene match. For the CDR3, the DNA is TGTGCCAGCAGTGCGGACAGGGAGTCCGAGCAGTACTTC. It encodes CASSADRESEQYF.

This clone was observed a handful of times. This chain connects TRBV6-6 to TRBJ2-5, with a possible D match to TRBD2 (6 bases). CDR3 length equals 16 residues. Looked up from germline, CDR1 is MNHNY and CDR2 is SVGAGI (reference sequence). The ends were cut back, 0 bases at V and 0 bases at J, with 11 bases in the middle. The CDR3 loop reads CASSYSGRGYQETQYF. The CDR3 coding sequence is TGTGCCAGCAGTTACTCTGGTCGGGGGTACCAAGAGACCCAGTACTTC.

The chain links TRBV7-2 to TRBJ2-7; TRBD2 matches 7 bases. The CDR3 extends over 16 amino acids. V gave up 1 base and J gave up 2 bases; unmatched junction bases: 8. CDR1 SGHTA and CDR2 FQGNSA come from the germline V gene. CDR3 residues: CASSLEGVAGTYEQYF. Here the CDR3 DNA reads TGTGCCAGCAGCTTAGAAGGGGTAGCGGGTACCTACGAGCAGTACTTC.

The V call is TRBV7-2, the J call TRBJ2-5; 7 positions match TRBD2. V lost 5 bases to trimming and J lost 3 bases; unmatched junction nucleotides: 6. The length of the CDR3 is 14 residues. Germline V gene data show CDR1 as SGHTA and CDR2 as FQGNSA. CDR3 nucleotide sequence: TGTGCCAGCAGCACGGGGCTAGCGGAAGAGACCCAGTACTTC. This codes for CASSTGLAEETQYF. Filled out from reference TRBV7-2 and TRBJ2-5, the complete variable domain reads GAGVSQSPSNKVTEKGKDVELRCDPISGHTALYWYRQSLGQGLEFLIYFQGNSAPDKSGLPSDRFSAERTGGSVSTLTIQRTQQEDSAVYLCASSTGLAEETQYFGPGTRLLVL.

The V call is TRBV19, the J call TRBJ1-5; 7 bases are shared with TRBD1. V trimming: 3 bases; J trimming: 4 bases; junction bases outside the gene matches: 6. The CDR3 totals 15 residues. Germline CDR1 LNHDA, CDR2 SQIVND (reference sequence). In DNA, the CDR3 is TGTGCCAGTAGTATCCTCGGACAGGAGAATCAGCCCCAGCATTTT. Amino acids: CASSILGQENQPQHF.

J is TRBJ2-4 and V is TRBV19; TRBD2 is a possible D gene (7 bases). The CDR3 length is 14 residues. Germline V gene lookup returns CDR1 LNHDA and CDR2 SQIVND (reference sequence). The germline V and J ends were trimmed by 3 bases and 6 bases, with 12 bases remaining between them. The CDR3 sequence is CASSIGGGGNIQYF. DNA for the CDR3: TGTGCCAGTAGTATCGGGGGAGGGGGAAACATTCAGTACTTC. The entire variable domain, with the rest obtained from reference TRBV19 and TRBJ2-4, is as follows: DGGITQSPKYLFRKEGQNVTLSCEQNLNHDAMYWYRQDPGQGLRLIYYSQIVNDFQKGDIAEGYSVSREKKESFPLTVTSAQKNPTAFYLCASSIGGGGNIQYFGAGTRLSVL.

The V gene is TRBV19, the J gene TRBJ2-3; tentatively, D is TRBD1 (6 bases). The germline V gene encodes CDR1 LNHDA and CDR2 SQIVND (reference sequence). V dropped 6 bases and J dropped 2 bases, with 15 bases sitting between them. CDR3 length: 15 residues. The CDR3, as DNA: TGTGCCAGTAGCCTCACAGGGATGACCACAGATACGCAGTATTTT. Amino acid sequence: CASSLTGMTTDTQYF.